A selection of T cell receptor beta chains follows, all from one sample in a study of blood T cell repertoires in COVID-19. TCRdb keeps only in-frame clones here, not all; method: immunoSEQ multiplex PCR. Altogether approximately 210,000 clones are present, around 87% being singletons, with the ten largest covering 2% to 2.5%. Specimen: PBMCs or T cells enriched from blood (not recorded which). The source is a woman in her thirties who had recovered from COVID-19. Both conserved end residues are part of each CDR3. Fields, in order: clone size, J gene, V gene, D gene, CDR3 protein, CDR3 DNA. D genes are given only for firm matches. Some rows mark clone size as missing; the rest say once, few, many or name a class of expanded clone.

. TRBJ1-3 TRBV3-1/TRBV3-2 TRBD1 CASSLQGQVSGNTIYF TGTGCCAGCAGCCTCCAGGGACAGGTCTCTGGAAACACCATATATTTT
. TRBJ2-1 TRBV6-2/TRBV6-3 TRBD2 CASSYLASGNEQFF TGTGCCAGCAGTTATTTGGCTAGCGGCAATGAGCAGTTCTTC
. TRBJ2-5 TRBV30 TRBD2 CAWSPTSGETQYF TGTGCCTGGAGTCCGACTAGCGGGGAGACCCAGTACTTC
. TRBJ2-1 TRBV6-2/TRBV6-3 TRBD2 CASSYSELAGAEQFF TGTGCCAGCAGTTACTCGGAACTAGCGGGGGCTGAGCAGTTCTTC
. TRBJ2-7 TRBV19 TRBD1 CASAKDRGHEQYF TGTGCCAGCGCTAAGGACAGGGGGCACGAGCAGTACTTC
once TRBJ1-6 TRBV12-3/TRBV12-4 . CASSSLGGSPLHF TGTGCCAGCAGTTCCCTGGGGGGTTCACCCCTCCACTTT
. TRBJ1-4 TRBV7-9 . CACTSATNEKLFF TGTGCCTGCACTAGCGCAACTAATGAAAAACTGTTTTTT
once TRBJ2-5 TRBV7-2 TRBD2 CASSSLAGGQETQYF TGTGCCAGCAGCTCGCTCGCGGGGGGCCAAGAGACCCAGTACTTC
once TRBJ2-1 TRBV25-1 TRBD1 CASSVGQSYNEQFF TGTGCCAGCAGTGTGGGACAGTCATACAATGAGCAGTTCTTC
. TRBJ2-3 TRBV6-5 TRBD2 CASRGLAGTDTQYF TGTGCCAGCAGAGGACTAGCGGGCACAGATACGCAGTATTTT
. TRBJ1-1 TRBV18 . CASSQDGQTGTEAFF TGTGCCAGCTCCCAAGACGGACAGACAGGCACTGAAGCTTTCTTT
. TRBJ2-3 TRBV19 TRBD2 CASSIGSAGSSQYF TGTGCCAGTAGTATAGGATCAGCGGGATCTTCGCAGTATTTT
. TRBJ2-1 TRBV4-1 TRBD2 CASSQVSGSSYEQFF TGCGCCAGCAGCCAAGTTAGCGGGAGTAGCTATGAGCAGTTCTTC
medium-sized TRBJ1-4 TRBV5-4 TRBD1 CASSTNRGLNEKLFF TGTGCCAGCAGCACAAACAGGGGACTTAATGAAAAACTGTTTTTT
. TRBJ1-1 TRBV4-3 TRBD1 CASSQRTGGNTEAFF TGCGCCAGCAGCCAGAGGACAGGGGGGAACACTGAAGCTTTCTTT
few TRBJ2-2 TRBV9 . CASSVGVLNTGELFF TGTGCCAGCAGCGTAGGTGTACTGAACACCGGGGAGCTGTTTTTT
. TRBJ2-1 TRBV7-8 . CASKTTGIDEQFF TGTGCCAGCAAAACAACAGGGATCGATGAGCAGTTCTTC
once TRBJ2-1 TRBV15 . CATSRELLSSYNEQFF TGTGCCACCAGCAGGGAGCTGTTGAGCTCCTACAATGAGCAGTTCTTC
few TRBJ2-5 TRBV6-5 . CASRNGAGRETQYF TGTGCCAGCAGGAATGGGGCAGGAAGAGAGACCCAGTACTTC
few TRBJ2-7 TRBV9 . CASSVGEAPYEQYF TGTGCCAGCAGCGTAGGGGAGGCCCCTTACGAGCAGTACTTC
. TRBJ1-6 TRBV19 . CASSGNRNSPLHF TGTGCCAGTAGTGGAAACAGGAATTCACCCCTCCACTTT
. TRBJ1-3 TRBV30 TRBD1 CAGDRGDSGNTIYF TGTGCCGGGGACAGGGGGGACTCTGGAAACACCATATATTTT
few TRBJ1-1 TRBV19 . CASSRDMNTEAFF TGTGCCAGTAGTAGAGATATGAACACTGAAGCTTTCTTT
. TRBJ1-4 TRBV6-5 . CASSSFNRATNEKLFF TGTGCCAGCAGTTCATTCAACAGAGCAACTAATGAAAAACTGTTTTTT
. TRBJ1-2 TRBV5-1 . CASSLVGADGYTF TGCGCCAGCAGCTTGGTGGGGGCAGATGGCTACACCTTC
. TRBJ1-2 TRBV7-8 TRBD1 CASSSRDSYGYTF TGTGCCAGCAGCTCTCGGGACAGCTATGGCTACACCTTC
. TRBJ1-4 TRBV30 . CAWEGLGGEKLFF TGTGCCTGGGAGGGACTTGGGGGTGAAAAACTGTTTTTT